The clone carrying this T cell receptor (beta chain) was seen many times. The data stem from a study of naive and memory T cell subsets. TCR cDNA received a 3' ligated oligonucleotide that carried a UMI. RNA was extracted from under 3 ml of whole blood of healthy adults. Input was roughly 1 to 1000 ng of DNase-treated total RNA without cell sorting. Ligated cDNA underwent four rounds of PCR with nested alpha and beta constant region primers and SP2. TCRdb reanalysed the 5' RACE reads using MiXCR and keeps one entry per CDR3 protein. This repertoire shows tens of thousands of distinct CDR3 sequences, 7.2% found once; its top ten account for about 9.8%. The TCR was taken from a male donor in good health.

The CDR3 here is CASSEGWENQPQHF. CDR3 DNA: TGTGCCAGCAGCGAGGGCTGGGAGAATCAGCCCCAGCATTTT. The genes are TRBV9 and TRBJ1-5; D is uncertain. Germline assignment: CDR1 SGDLS and CDR2 YYNGEE. Between the trimmed V and J ends, which lost 3 bases and 4 bases, there was a span of 11 bases. This CDR3 is 14 amino acids long.